This T cell receptor (beta chain) was retrieved from a study of cytomegalovirus exposure and HLA in healthy donors. This clone has a handful of counts. The antigen is not known. Findings and limits, study-wide: The records held CMV serostatus as the only immune exposure information.

CDR3 length: 16 residues. In germline, CDR1 is MRHNA, CDR2 SNTAGT. J gave up 3 bases and V 0 bases, and 1 base lay outside the gene matches. Use of 60 Vbeta and 13 Jbeta primers characterized the PCR. The data were produced by immunoSEQ multiplex PCR, yet TCRdb's version contains in-frame clones alone and is incomplete. Counted here are roughly 120,000 clones, 82% occurring once; the ten biggest clones make up 2.5%. The sequence was obtained from a young woman in good health and CMV-seronegative. The chain links TRBV6-4 to TRBJ2-2, with 10 bases identical to TRBD2. Sequenced material: PBMCs. The CDR3 region has the DNA TGTGCCAGCAGTGACTCCGGGACTAGCGACACCGGGGAGCTGTTTTTT. This sequence encodes CASSDSGTSDTGELFF.